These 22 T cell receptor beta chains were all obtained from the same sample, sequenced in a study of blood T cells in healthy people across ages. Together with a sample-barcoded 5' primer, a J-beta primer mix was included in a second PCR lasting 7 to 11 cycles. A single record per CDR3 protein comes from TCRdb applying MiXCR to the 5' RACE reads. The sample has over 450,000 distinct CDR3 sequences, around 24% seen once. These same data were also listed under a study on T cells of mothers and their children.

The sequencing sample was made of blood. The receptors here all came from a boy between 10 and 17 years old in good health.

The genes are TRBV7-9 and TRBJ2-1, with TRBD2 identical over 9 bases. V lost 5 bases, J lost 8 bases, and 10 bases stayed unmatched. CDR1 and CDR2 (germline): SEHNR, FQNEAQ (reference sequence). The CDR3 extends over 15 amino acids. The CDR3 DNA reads TGTGCCAGCAGCCTTAGCGGGGGCATCCTCCATGAGCAGTTCTTC. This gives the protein CASSLSGGILHEQFF.

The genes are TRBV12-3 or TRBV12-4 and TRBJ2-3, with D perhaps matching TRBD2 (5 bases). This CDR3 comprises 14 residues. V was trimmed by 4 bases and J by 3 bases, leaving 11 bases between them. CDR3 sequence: CASSSGSGTDTQYF. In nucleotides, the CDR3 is TGTGCCAGCAGTTCCGGCTCGGGGACAGATACGCAGTATTTT.

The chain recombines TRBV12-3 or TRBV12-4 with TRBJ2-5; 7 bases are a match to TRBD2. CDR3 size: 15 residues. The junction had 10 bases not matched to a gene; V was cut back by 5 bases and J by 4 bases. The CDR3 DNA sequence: TGTGCCAGCAGTCCAGCACGGACTAGTAGAGAGACCCAGTACTTC. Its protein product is CASSPARTSRETQYF.

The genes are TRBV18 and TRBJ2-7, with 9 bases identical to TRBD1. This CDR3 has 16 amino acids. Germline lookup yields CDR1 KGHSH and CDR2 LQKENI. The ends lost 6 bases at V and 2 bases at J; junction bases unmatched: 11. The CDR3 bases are TGTGCCAGCTCGCGTAAAACAGGGGGCGAAGCCTACGAGCAGTACTTC. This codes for CASSRKTGGEAYEQYF.

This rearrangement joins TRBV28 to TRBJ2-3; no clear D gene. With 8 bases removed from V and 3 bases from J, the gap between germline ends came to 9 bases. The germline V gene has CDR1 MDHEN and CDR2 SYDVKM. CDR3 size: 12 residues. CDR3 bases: TGTGCCAGCGGAACACAGACAGATACGCAGTATTTT. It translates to CASGTQTDTQYF.

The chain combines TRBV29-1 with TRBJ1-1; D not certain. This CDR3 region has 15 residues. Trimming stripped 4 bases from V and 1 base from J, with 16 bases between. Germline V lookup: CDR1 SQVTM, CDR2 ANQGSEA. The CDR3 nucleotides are TGCAGCGTTGTATTGACGTTGCTGCAGAACACTGAAGCTTTCTTT. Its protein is CSVVLTLLQNTEAFF.

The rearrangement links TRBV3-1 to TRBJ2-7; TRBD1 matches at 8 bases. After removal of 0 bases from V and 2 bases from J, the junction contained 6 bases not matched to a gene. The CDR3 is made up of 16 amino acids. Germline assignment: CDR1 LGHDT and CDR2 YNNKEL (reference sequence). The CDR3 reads CASSQEPGQGTYEQYF. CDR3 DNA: TGTGCCAGCAGCCAAGAACCCGGACAGGGAACCTACGAGCAGTACTTC.

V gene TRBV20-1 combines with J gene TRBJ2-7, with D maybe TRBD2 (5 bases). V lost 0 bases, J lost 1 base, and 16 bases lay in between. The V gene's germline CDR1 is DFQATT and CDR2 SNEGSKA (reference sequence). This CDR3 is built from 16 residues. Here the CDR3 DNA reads TGCAGTGCTAGAGATCGAGGACTCAACACGTCCTACGAGCAGTACTTC. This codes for CSARDRGLNTSYEQYF.

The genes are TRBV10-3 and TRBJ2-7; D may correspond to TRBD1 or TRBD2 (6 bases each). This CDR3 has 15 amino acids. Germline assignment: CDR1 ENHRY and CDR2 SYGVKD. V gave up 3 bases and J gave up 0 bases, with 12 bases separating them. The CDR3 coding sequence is TGTGCCATCAGTGACACAGGGAGGAGCTCCTACGAGCAGTACTTC. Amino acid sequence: CAISDTGRSSYEQYF.

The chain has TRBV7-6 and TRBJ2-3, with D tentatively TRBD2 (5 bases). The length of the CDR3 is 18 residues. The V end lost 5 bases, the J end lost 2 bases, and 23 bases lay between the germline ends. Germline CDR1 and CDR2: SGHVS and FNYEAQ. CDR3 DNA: TGTGCCAGCAGCCCCCGGGAATGGGGTCGGCGATACACAGATACGCAGTATTTT. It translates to CASSPREWGRRYTDTQYF. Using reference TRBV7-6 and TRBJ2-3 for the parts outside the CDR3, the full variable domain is GAGVSQSPRYKVTKRGQDVALRCDPISGHVSLYWYRQALGQGPEFLTYFNYEAQQDKSGLPNDRFSAERPEGSISTLTIQRTEQRDSAMYRCASSPREWGRRYTDTQYFGPGTRLTVL.

The CDR3, as DNA: TGCAGCGTTGTCGGCCAGAACACTGAAGCTTTCTTT. Translation: CSVVGQNTEAFF. The chain is built from TRBV29-1 and TRBJ1-1; D is unresolved. In germline, CDR1 is SQVTM, CDR2 ANQGSEA. The ends were cut back, 4 bases at V and 1 base at J, with 7 bases in the middle. CDR3 length: 12 residues.

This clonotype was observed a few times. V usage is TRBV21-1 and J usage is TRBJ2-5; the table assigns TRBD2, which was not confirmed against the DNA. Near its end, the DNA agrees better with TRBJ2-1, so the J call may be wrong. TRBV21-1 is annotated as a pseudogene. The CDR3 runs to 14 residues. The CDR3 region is CASRTSGDYNEQFF. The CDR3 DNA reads TGTGCCAGCAGAACTTCGGGGGACTACAATGAGCAGTTCTTC.

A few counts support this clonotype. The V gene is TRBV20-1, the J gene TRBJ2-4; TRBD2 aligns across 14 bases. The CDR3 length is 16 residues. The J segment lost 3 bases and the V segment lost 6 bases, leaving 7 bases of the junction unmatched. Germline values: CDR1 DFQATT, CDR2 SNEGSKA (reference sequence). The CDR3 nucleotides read TGCAGTGCCCAGGGACTAGCGGGAGAGGTCAAAAACATTCAGTACTTC. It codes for CSAQGLAGEVKNIQYF.

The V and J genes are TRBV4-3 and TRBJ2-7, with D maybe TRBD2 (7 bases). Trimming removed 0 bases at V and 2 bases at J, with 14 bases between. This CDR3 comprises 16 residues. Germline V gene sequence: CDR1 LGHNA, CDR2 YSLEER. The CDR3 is CASSQDRAGATYEQYF. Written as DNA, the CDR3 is TGCGCCAGCAGCCAAGATCGGGCGGGGGCGACCTACGAGCAGTACTTC.

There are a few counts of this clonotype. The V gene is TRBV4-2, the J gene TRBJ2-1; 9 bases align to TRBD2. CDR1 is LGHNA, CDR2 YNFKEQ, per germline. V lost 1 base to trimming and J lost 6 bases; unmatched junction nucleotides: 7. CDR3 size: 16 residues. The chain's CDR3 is CASSQGGASGINEQFF. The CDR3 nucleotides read TGTGCCAGCAGCCAAGGGGGGGCTAGCGGGATCAATGAGCAGTTCTTC.

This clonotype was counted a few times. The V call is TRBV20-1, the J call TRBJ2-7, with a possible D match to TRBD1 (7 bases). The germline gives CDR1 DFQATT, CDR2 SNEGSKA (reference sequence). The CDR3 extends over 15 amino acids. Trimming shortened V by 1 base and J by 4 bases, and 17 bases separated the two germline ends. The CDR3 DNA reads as TGCAGTGCTAGAGCCGCGGGACAGAGTACTTACGAGCAGTACTTC. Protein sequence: CSARAAGQSTYEQYF.

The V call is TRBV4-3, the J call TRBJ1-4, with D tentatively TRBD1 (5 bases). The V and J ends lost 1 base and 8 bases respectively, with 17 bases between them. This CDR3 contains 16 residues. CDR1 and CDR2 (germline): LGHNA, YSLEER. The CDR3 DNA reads TGCGCCAGCAGCCAAGCACAGGTGGGGCTCGGGGAAAAACTGTTTTTT. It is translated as CASSQAQVGLGEKLFF.

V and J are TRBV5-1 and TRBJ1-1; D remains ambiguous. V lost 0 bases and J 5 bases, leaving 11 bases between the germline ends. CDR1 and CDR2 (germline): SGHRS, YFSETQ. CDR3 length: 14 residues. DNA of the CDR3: TGCGCCAGCAGCTTGGGCGGCAGCCCGACTGAAGCTTTCTTT. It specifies CASSLGGSPTEAFF.

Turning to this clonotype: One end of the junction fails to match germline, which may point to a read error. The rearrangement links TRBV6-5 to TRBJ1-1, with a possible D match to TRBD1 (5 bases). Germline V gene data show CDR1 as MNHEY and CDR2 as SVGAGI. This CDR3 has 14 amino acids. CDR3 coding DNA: TGTACCAGCAGTTATCGTAAGGGGATGGCTGAAGCTTTCTTT. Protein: CTSSYRKGMAEAFF.

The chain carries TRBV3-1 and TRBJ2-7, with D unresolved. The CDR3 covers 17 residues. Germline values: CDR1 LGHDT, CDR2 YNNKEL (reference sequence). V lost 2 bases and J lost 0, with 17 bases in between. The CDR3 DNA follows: TGTGCCAGCAGCCAAAGTATATGGGTCGCCCCCTCCTACGAGCAGTACTTC. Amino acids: CASSQSIWVAPSYEQYF.

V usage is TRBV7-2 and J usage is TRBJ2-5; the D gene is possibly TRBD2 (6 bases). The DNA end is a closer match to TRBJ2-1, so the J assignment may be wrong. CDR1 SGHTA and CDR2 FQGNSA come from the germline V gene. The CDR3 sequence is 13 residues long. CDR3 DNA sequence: TGTGCCAGCAGCTTTGCGGGACCGGAAGAGCAGTTCTTC. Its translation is CASSFAGPEEQFF.

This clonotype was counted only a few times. CDR3 region: CASSRRDSDETQYF. Written as DNA, the CDR3 is TGTGCCAGCAGTCGTAGGGACAGCGATGAGACCCAGTACTTC. The rearrangement uses TRBV7-9 and TRBJ2-5, with 7 bases aligning to TRBD1. The V and J ends lost 6 bases and 5 bases, in that order; junction bases with no gene match: 9. CDR3 length: 14 amino acids. CDR1 SEHNR and CDR2 FQNEAQ come from the germline V gene (reference sequence).